The 21 T cell receptor beta chains below come from one sample, sequenced in a study of vaccination and CD4 T cells after COVID-19. An Oncomine TCR Beta short-read assay was used to sequence the DNA from cultured CD4+ T cells. TCRdb ran MiXCR on the PCR reads and lists one entry per CDR3 protein. The data show about 20,000 distinct CDR3 sequences, with 60% seen just once and 8.5% to 10% held by the top ten. This sample's treatment: roughly 10-day PBMC culture with coronavirus spike peptide pools or control peptides (ViraFEST assay). What these receptors recognize is not known. The sample here was CD4+ T cells from blood, cultured in vitro, taken after SARS-CoV-2 vaccination. The receptors here all came from a human donor who had recovered from COVID-19.

The chain links TRBV12-3 or TRBV12-4 to TRBJ2-1; TRBD1 is a possible D gene (6 bases). Between the trimmed V and J ends, which lost 5 bases and 0 bases, there was a span of 11 bases. The CDR3 runs to 15 residues. The CDR3 DNA follows: TGTGCCAGCAGTCCAACAGGGATCTCCTACAATGAGCAGTTCTTC. It specifies CASSPTGISYNEQFF.

The V and J genes are TRBV12-3 or TRBV12-4 and TRBJ2-7; the D gene could be TRBD1 or TRBD2 (5 bases each). Deletions cut 7 bases from V and 3 bases from J, with 22 bases between. The CDR3 extends over 16 amino acids. DNA of the CDR3: TGTGCCAGCACCATGGGGGTACCAGCGGTTAACTACGAGCAGTACTTC. The encoded protein is CASTMGVPAVNYEQYF.

The chain joins TRBV7-2 to TRBJ2-1; D might be TRBD1 (5 bases). Germline V gene lookup returns CDR1 SGHTA and CDR2 FQGNSA. V was clipped by 5 bases and J by 6 bases, with 20 bases between them. The CDR3 has 16 amino acids. The CDR3 is CASSQGWVEARNEQFF. CDR3 in DNA: TGTGCCAGCAGCCAGGGCTGGGTAGAGGCGCGCAATGAGCAGTTCTTC.

This clonotype was observed once. The V call is TRBV20-1, the J call TRBJ2-3; D assignment may be TRBD1 or TRBD2 (7 bases each). Per germline, CDR1 DFQATT and CDR2 SNEGSKA (reference sequence). This CDR3 comprises 13 residues. V lost 2 bases and J lost 6, with 12 bases in between. The CDR3 spells CSARRQGGDTQYF. CDR3 coding DNA: TGCAGTGCTAGACGACAGGGAGGGGATACGCAGTATTTT.

This clonotype was seen a single time. The CDR3 spells CASGGWYTDTQYF. In DNA, the CDR3 is TGTGCCAGTGGAGGGTGGTACACAGATACGCAGTATTTT. The rearrangement joins TRBV19 to TRBJ2-3, with a weak D call TRBD2 (6 bases). This CDR3 contains 13 residues. Between the trimmed V and J ends, which lost 8 bases and 2 bases, there was a span of 11 bases. Germline V gene data show CDR1 as LNHDA and CDR2 as SQIVND (reference sequence).

The chain uses TRBV2 and TRBJ1-1, with no clear D. This CDR3 has 14 residues. Germline assignment: CDR1 SNHLY and CDR2 FYNNEI. Deletions cut 3 bases from V and 5 bases from J, with 13 bases between. CDR3: CASSDKGRITEAFF. The CDR3 nucleotides read TGTGCCAGCAGTGATAAGGGAAGGATAACTGAAGCTTTCTTT. Full variable domain (missing parts from reference TRBV2 and TRBJ1-1): EPEVTQTPSHQVTQMGQEVILRCVPISNHLYFYWYRQILGQKVEFLVSFYNNEISEKSEIFDDQFSVERPDGSNFTLKIRSTKLEDSAMYFCASSDKGRITEAFFGQGTRLTVV.

This CDR3 is CASSYVPDINSPLHF. CDR3 sequence (DNA): TGTGCCAGCAGTTACGTGCCAGATATCAATTCACCCCTCCACTTT. The chain uses TRBV6-5 and TRBJ1-6, with D hard to call. The germline CDR1 and CDR2 sequences are MNHEY and SVGAGI. V gave up 2 bases and J gave up 7 bases, with 12 bases separating them. There are 15 residues in the CDR3.

The chain couples TRBV18 to TRBJ2-3; D is undetermined. Between the trimmed V and J ends, which lost 6 bases and 3 bases, there was a span of 7 bases. This CDR3 region has 12 residues. Germline-derived CDR1 and CDR2 are KGHSH and LQKENI. The CDR3 protein is CASSLRTDTQYF. CDR3 bases: TGTGCCAGCTCCCTACGTACAGATACGCAGTATTTT.

The V and J genes are TRBV7-6 and TRBJ2-7; 8 bases agree with TRBD2. V was clipped by 4 bases and J by 0 bases; unmatched bases: 8. Looked up from germline, CDR1 is SGHVS and CDR2 is FNYEAQ. This CDR3 spans 16 amino acids. The DNA of the CDR3 is TGTGCCAGCAGCTGGCGGGGGGAACCTAGCTCCTACGAGCAGTACTTC. Residues: CASSWRGEPSSYEQYF.

V and J are TRBV11-2 and TRBJ2-1, with 8 bases identical to TRBD1. The CDR3 sequence is 16 residues long. From germline, CDR1 is SGHAT and CDR2 FQNNGV. The ends lost 0 bases at V and 4 bases at J; junction bases unmatched: 5. CDR3 residues: CASSLDLDRVYNEQFF. The CDR3 DNA is TGTGCCAGCAGCTTAGATCTGGACAGGGTATACAATGAGCAGTTCTTC.

Written as DNA, the CDR3 is TGTGCCAGCAGATCGGACAGGAGGGATGGAAACACCATATATTTT. Protein sequence: CASRSDRRDGNTIYF. The J gene is TRBJ1-3, the V gene TRBV27; 7 bases fit TRBD1. In germline, CDR1 is MNHEY, CDR2 SMNVEV (reference sequence). The CDR3 length is 15 residues. Trimming removed 6 bases from V and 3 bases from J; junction bases left unmatched: 8.

This chain links TRBV19 with TRBJ1-5; D not resolved. This CDR3 is 13 amino acids long. Trimming took 2 bases from V and 5 from J, leaving 7 bases between them. Germline CDR1 reads LNHDA; CDR2 reads SQIVND (reference sequence). The CDR3 sequence: CASSIYRDQPQHF. The CDR3 coding sequence is TGTGCCAGTAGTATATACCGGGATCAGCCCCAGCATTTT.

This sequence joins TRBV6-5 and TRBJ2-3; 10 positions agree with TRBD2. CDR1 is MNHEY, CDR2 SVGAGI, per germline. The CDR3 is made up of 16 amino acids. The junction had 7 bases not matched to a gene; V was cut back by 4 bases and J by 3 bases. CDR3 coding DNA: TGTGCCAGCAGTTCATTACCGGGACTAGCGACAGATACGCAGTATTTT. This gives the protein CASSSLPGLATDTQYF.

The chain uses TRBV7-6 and TRBJ1-3; D gene ambiguous. The CDR3 consists of 15 residues. V was shortened by 6 bases and J by 4 bases, with 16 bases between the two germline ends. The germline V gene has CDR1 SGHVS and CDR2 FNYEAQ. CDR3 residues: CASSSPWESGNTIYF. The DNA for the CDR3 is TGTGCCAGCAGTTCCCCGTGGGAATCCGGAAACACCATATATTTT. Full variable domain (remainder filled in from reference TRBV7-6 and TRBJ1-3): GAGVSQSPRYKVTKRGQDVALRCDPISGHVSLYWYRQALGQGPEFLTYFNYEAQQDKSGLPNDRFSAERPEGSISTLTIQRTEQRDSAMYRCASSSPWESGNTIYFGEGSWLTVV.

This clonotype was detected a few times. The V call is TRBV6-4, the J call TRBJ2-5; 9 positions agree with TRBD1. The J segment lost 5 bases and the V segment lost 4 bases, leaving 8 bases of the junction unmatched. The CDR3 loop spans 15 amino acids. Germline values: CDR1 MRHNA, CDR2 SNTAGT. In DNA form, the CDR3 reads TGTGCCAGCAGTGTGGGACAGGGAGGTCCGGAGACCCAGTACTTC. Translating it yields CASSVGQGGPETQYF.

There are a few counts of this clonotype. This chain connects TRBV20-1 to TRBJ1-1; D is perhaps TRBD1 (6 bases). The germline V gene has CDR1 DFQATT and CDR2 SNEGSKA (reference sequence). V was clipped by 3 bases and J by 5 bases, with 13 bases between them. CDR3 length: 13 amino acids. The CDR3 sequence is CSARQGGMTEAFF. In DNA form, the CDR3 reads TGCAGTGCTAGGCAAGGGGGGATGACTGAAGCTTTCTTT.

The chain links TRBV27 to TRBJ2-5; the match to TRBD2 covers 10 bases. Germline values: CDR1 MNHEY, CDR2 SMNVEV (reference sequence). The CDR3 totals 17 residues. V trimming: 5 bases; J trimming: 1 base; junction bases outside the gene matches: 10. The DNA for the CDR3 is TGTGCCAGCAGTCGCCTAGCGGGGGCCGGAACCCAAGAGACCCAGTACTTC. This encodes CASSRLAGAGTQETQYF.

This chain joins TRBV7-6 and TRBJ1-1, with D perhaps TRBD1 (5 bases). Germline V gene data show CDR1 as SGHVS and CDR2 as FNYEAQ. The CDR3 contains 14 residues. Trimming shortened V by 5 bases and J by 0 bases, and 10 bases separated the two germline ends. The CDR3 DNA reads as TGTGCCAGCAGCCCAATGGGGCTGAACACTGAAGCTTTCTTT. It is translated as CASSPMGLNTEAFF.

The V gene is TRBV20-1, the J gene TRBJ1-1; 7 nucleotides align to TRBD1. CDR1 and CDR2 (germline): DFQATT, SNEGSKA (reference sequence). J gave up 3 bases and V 6 bases, and 7 bases lay outside the gene matches. The CDR3 totals 13 residues. The CDR3 protein is CSAIRTGDTEAFF. In DNA, the CDR3 is TGCAGTGCCATCCGTACAGGGGACACTGAAGCTTTCTTT.

The chain uses TRBV7-9 and TRBJ2-5; 13 nucleotides align to TRBD2. CDR1 and CDR2 from the germline V gene are SEHNR and FQNEAQ (reference sequence). With 6 bases clipped from V and 5 bases from J, the junction kept 18 bases outside the gene matches. The CDR3 totals 19 residues. The CDR3 DNA reads TGTGCCAGCAGGAATTCTAGACTAGCGGGGGGCCAAGGTCCCGAGACCCAGTACTTC. Protein: CASRNSRLAGGQGPETQYF.

The chain's CDR3 is CASSQEIAGATGEQFF. The CDR3 DNA reads as TGTGCCAGCAGCCAAGAAATAGCGGGGGCTACGGGCGAGCAGTTCTTC. The J gene is TRBJ2-1, the V gene TRBV14; 9 bases align to TRBD2. The V gene end was trimmed by 0 bases and the J gene end by 10 bases; junction bases not matched to a gene: 10. The germline CDR1 and CDR2 sequences are SGHDN and FVKESK. The CDR3 covers 16 residues.